This is a list of T cell receptor beta chains from one sample in a study of blood T cells in healthy people across ages. TCRdb fed the 5' RACE reads into MiXCR, producing one record per CDR3 protein. Of some 1,800,000 distinct CDR3 sequences in the sample, roughly two fifths were seen once. Source material: blood. The source of these receptors is a human donor in good health. Both conserved end residues are part of each CDR3. The D gene is left open where the match is weak. Some rows have no size entry. The others give once, few or many, or a class for an expanded clone.

cdr3_length: 14
clone_size: -
d_call: -
v_call: TRBV15
j_call: TRBJ2-1
cdr3_aa: CATRRATIYNEQFF
cdr3_nt: TGTGCCACCAGGCGAGCGACCATTTACAATGAGCAGTTCTTC

cdr3_length: 20
clone_size: few
d_call: TRBD2
v_call: TRBV7-9
j_call: TRBJ2-7
cdr3_aa: CASSLARGGPSDPRVDEQYF
cdr3_nt: TGTGCCAGCAGCTTAGCTCGGGGGGGGCCCTCCGACCCGCGCGTCGACGAGCAGTACTTC

cdr3_length: 13
clone_size: -
d_call: -
v_call: TRBV20-1
j_call: TRBJ2-5
cdr3_aa: CSATPPGVETQYF
cdr3_nt: TGCAGTGCTACTCCCCCAGGGGTAGAGACCCAGTACTTC

cdr3_length: 16
clone_size: -
d_call: -
v_call: TRBV5-5
j_call: TRBJ1-5
cdr3_aa: CANSLSWGASNQPQHF
cdr3_nt: TGTGCCAACAGCTTGTCTTGGGGGGCTAGCAATCAGCCCCAGCATTTT

cdr3_length: 18
clone_size: few
d_call: TRBD1
v_call: TRBV11-2
j_call: TRBJ2-2
cdr3_aa: CASSLVWDRDHRTGELFF
cdr3_nt: TGTGCCAGCAGCTTAGTGTGGGACAGGGATCATCGCACCGGGGAGCTGTTTTTT

cdr3_length: 20
clone_size: -
d_call: -
v_call: TRBV6-2/TRBV6-3
j_call: TRBJ1-2
cdr3_aa: CASSYLSRGQGRGGNYGYTF
cdr3_nt: TGTGCCAGCAGTTACCTAAGTCGGGGACAAGGGCGCGGAGGGAACTATGGCTACACCTTC

cdr3_length: 13
clone_size: -
d_call: -
v_call: TRBV5-1
j_call: TRBJ1-1
cdr3_aa: CASSLAPREAAFF
cdr3_nt: TGCGCCAGCAGCTTGGCCCCGAGGGAGGCGGCTTTCTTT

cdr3_length: 13
clone_size: few
d_call: -
v_call: TRBV2
j_call: TRBJ2-5
cdr3_aa: CASRFETTPRQYF
cdr3_nt: TGTGCCAGCAGGTTTGAAACGACGCCCCGTCAGTACTTC

cdr3_length: 16
clone_size: -
d_call: -
v_call: TRBV5-1
j_call: TRBJ2-6
cdr3_aa: CASSLGGPMGANVLTF
cdr3_nt: TGCGCCAGCAGCTTGGGGGGGCCCATGGGGGCCAACGTCCTGACTTTC

cdr3_length: 13
clone_size: -
d_call: -
v_call: TRBV29-1
j_call: TRBJ2-7
cdr3_aa: CSTKTGNPGEQYF
cdr3_nt: TGCAGCACCAAAACAGGGAATCCAGGCGAGCAGTACTTC

cdr3_length: 13
clone_size: -
d_call: -
v_call: TRBV29-1
j_call: TRBJ1-1
cdr3_aa: CSAREWMNTEAFF
cdr3_nt: TGCAGCGCCCGAGAATGGATGAACACTGAAGCTTTCTTT

cdr3_length: 17
clone_size: -
d_call: TRBD1
v_call: TRBV30
j_call: TRBJ2-1
cdr3_aa: CAWTDRRDRSSYNEQFF
cdr3_nt: TGTGCCTGGACCGACCGCCGGGACAGAAGCTCCTACAATGAGCAGTTCTTC

cdr3_length: 14
clone_size: -
d_call: -
v_call: TRBV15
j_call: TRBJ2-7
cdr3_aa: CATGQPGSSYEQYF
cdr3_nt: TGTGCCACCGGACAGCCAGGGAGCTCCTACGAGCAGTACTTC

cdr3_length: 17
clone_size: few
d_call: -
v_call: TRBV4-3
j_call: TRBJ2-1
cdr3_aa: CASSQVSWSENYNEQFF
cdr3_nt: TGCGCCAGCAGCCAAGTTAGTTGGTCAGAGAACTACAATGAGCAGTTCTTC

cdr3_length: 13
clone_size: -
d_call: -
v_call: TRBV7-3
j_call: TRBJ2-2
cdr3_aa: CASSSLGAGELFF
cdr3_nt: TGTGCCAGCAGCTCCCTCGGGGCCGGGGAGCTGTTTTTT

cdr3_length: 13
clone_size: -
d_call: -
v_call: TRBV20-1
j_call: TRBJ1-1
cdr3_aa: CSARDWDISEAFF
cdr3_nt: TGCAGTGCTAGAGATTGGGATATTTCTGAAGCTTTCTTT

cdr3_length: 18
clone_size: -
d_call: -
v_call: TRBV12-1
j_call: TRBJ1-1
cdr3_aa: CASSFERTGGVMNTEAFF
cdr3_nt: TGTGCCAGCAGCTTCGAACGGACAGGGGGCGTCATGAACACTGAAGCTTTCTTT

cdr3_length: 13
clone_size: -
d_call: -
v_call: TRBV25-1
j_call: TRBJ2-7
cdr3_aa: CASGQVRTYEQYF
cdr3_nt: TGTGCCAGCGGTCAAGTCAGAACCTACGAGCAGTACTTC

cdr3_length: 16
clone_size: once
d_call: TRBD1
v_call: TRBV10-3
j_call: TRBJ2-2
cdr3_aa: CAIEGTGDPNTGELFF
cdr3_nt: TGTGCCATCGAAGGGACAGGGGATCCGAACACCGGGGAGCTGTTTTTT

cdr3_length: 14
clone_size: -
d_call: -
v_call: TRBV9
j_call: TRBJ1-6
cdr3_aa: CASSVETRDSPLHF
cdr3_nt: TGTGCCAGCAGCGTAGAGACCCGGGATTCACCCCTCCACTTT

cdr3_length: 12
clone_size: -
d_call: TRBD1
v_call: TRBV5-1
j_call: TRBJ2-7
cdr3_aa: CTSSTTGGEQYF
cdr3_nt: TGCACCAGCAGCACGACAGGGGGCGAGCAGTACTTC

cdr3_length: 13
clone_size: -
d_call: -
v_call: TRBV15
j_call: TRBJ2-5
cdr3_aa: CATSRDRGMAQYF
cdr3_nt: TGTGCCACCAGCAGAGATCGCGGTATGGCGCAGTACTTC

cdr3_length: 15
clone_size: -
d_call: TRBD1
v_call: TRBV12-3/TRBV12-4
j_call: TRBJ1-6
cdr3_aa: CASSMRTGDNSPLHF
cdr3_nt: TGTGCCAGCAGTATGCGGACAGGGGATAATTCACCCCTCCACTTT

cdr3_length: 15
clone_size: -
d_call: -
v_call: TRBV9
j_call: TRBJ1-1
cdr3_aa: CASSVRGAQNTEAFF
cdr3_nt: TGTGCCAGCAGCGTCCGGGGGGCCCAGAACACTGAAGCTTTCTTT

cdr3_length: 13
clone_size: -
d_call: -
v_call: TRBV28
j_call: TRBJ2-7
cdr3_aa: CASINQAGNEQYF
cdr3_nt: TGTGCCAGCATCAACCAAGCCGGGAACGAGCAGTACTTC

cdr3_length: 18
clone_size: -
d_call: TRBD2
v_call: TRBV11-2
j_call: TRBJ2-3
cdr3_aa: CASSPGSQGSGGWDTQYF
cdr3_nt: TGTGCCAGCAGCCCGGGGTCCCAGGGTAGCGGGGGGTGGGATACGCAGTATTTT

cdr3_length: 13
clone_size: many
d_call: TRBD2
v_call: TRBV20-1
j_call: TRBJ2-7
cdr3_aa: CSVPSGGAWEQYF
cdr3_nt: TGCAGTGTTCCCAGCGGGGGAGCGTGGGAGCAGTACTTC